These 10 T cell receptor beta chains were sequenced from one sample in a study of shared clonotypes between healthy human individuals. TCRdb's copy holds only in-frame clones and misses some; the assay was immunoSEQ multiplex PCR. The sample lists around 1.9 million clones; about 93% were seen once. As defined, naive CD8 cells were CD45RO-negative and positively selected for CCR7, with terminally differentiated effector memory CD45RA+ cells excluded. Sequencing was carried out using naive CD8+ T cells from PBMCs. These receptors originate from a man aged 18 to 30 in good health. Some clones in this sample may be carry-over from other donors' samples.

This clone was observed a single time. The chain has TRBV4-2 and TRBJ2-5, with D tentatively TRBD1 (5 bases). CDR3 length: 16 residues. V shed 3 bases and J shed 4 bases, with 18 bases lying between them. The germline V gene has CDR1 LGHNA and CDR2 YNFKEQ. CDR3 sequence reads: CASSQEGAGLGETQYF. In DNA form, the CDR3 reads TGTGCCAGCAGCCAGGAAGGGGCAGGGTTAGGAGAGACCCAGTACTTC.

The DNA of the CDR3 is TGCGCCAGCAGCCCGGGAAGCCGATCCCAAGAGACCCAGTACTTC. As protein: CASSPGSRSQETQYF. The chain has TRBV4-3 and TRBJ2-5, with a weak D call TRBD2 (5 bases). Germline assignment: CDR1 LGHNA and CDR2 YSLEER. This CDR3 is built from 15 residues. Trimming took off 4 bases at V and 1 base at J, with 13 bases between the two ends.

The V and J genes are TRBV5-1 and TRBJ2-7, with D possibly being TRBD1 (5 bases). The CDR3 length is 13 residues. Trimming took off 3 bases at V and 3 bases at J, with 10 bases between the two ends. From germline, CDR1 is SGHRS and CDR2 YFSETQ. The chain's CDR3 is CASSSGHRYEQYF. Here the CDR3 DNA reads TGCGCCAGCAGCTCCGGACACCGCTACGAGCAGTACTTC.

The chain carries TRBV30 and TRBJ1-5, with D maybe TRBD1 (6 bases). From germline, CDR1 is GTSNPN and CDR2 SVGIG (reference sequence). Trimming stripped 2 bases from V and 1 base from J, with 12 bases between. The CDR3 contains 15 residues. CDR3 nucleotides: TGTGCCTGGAGTCCGCACAGGGAGAGCAATCAGCCCCAGCATTTT. Translated: CAWSPHRESNQPQHF.

Comments on this clone: Distinct nucleotide sequences in the sample also encode this CDR3. The chain recombines TRBV5-6 with TRBJ2-3, with 10 positions matching TRBD2. This CDR3 comprises 15 residues. Germline CDR1 reads SGHDT; CDR2 reads YYEEEE. V lost 1 base to trimming and J lost 2 bases; unmatched junction nucleotides: 1. In DNA form, the CDR3 reads TGTGCCAGCAGCTTGAGCGGGAGGGTCACAGATACGCAGTATTTT. Its translation is CASSLSGRVTDTQYF.

The CDR3 DNA is TGTGCCAGCAGTAGCGTTTCCTGGGCCAATGAGCAGTTCTTC. Translated, it gives CASSSVSWANEQFF. The chain joins TRBV28 to TRBJ2-1; D gene ambiguous. CDR1 and CDR2 (germline): MDHEN, SYDVKM. The CDR3 sequence is 14 residues long. V gave up 5 bases and J gave up 6 bases, with 14 bases separating them.

This clone was seen a single time. The chain links TRBV19 to TRBJ2-3; 12 bases are a match to TRBD1. The CDR3 extends over 14 amino acids. The germline CDR1 and CDR2 sequences are LNHDA and SQIVND (reference sequence). V was pared by 6 bases and J by 5 bases, with 3 bases of the junction left unmatched. The CDR3 DNA follows: TGTGCCAGTAGCGGGACAGGGGGCCGAGATACGCAGTATTTT. As protein: CASSGTGGRDTQYF.

The rearrangement joins TRBV7-2 to TRBJ1-3; D gene unclear. V was trimmed by 3 bases and J by 2 bases, leaving 8 bases between them. The CDR3 spans 14 residues. The germline V gene has CDR1 SGHTA and CDR2 FQGNSA. The CDR3 is CASSLAIAGNTIYF. For the CDR3, the DNA is TGTGCCAGCAGCTTGGCGATCGCTGGAAACACCATATATTTT.

The genes are TRBV18 and TRBJ2-7; TRBD1 agrees at 9 bases. Germline values: CDR1 KGHSH, CDR2 LQKENI. V was pared by 1 base and J by 2 bases, with 9 bases of the junction left unmatched. There are 17 residues in the CDR3. CDR3 sequence (DNA): TGTGCCAGCTCACCACTTTGGACAGGGGCAAACACCTACGAGCAGTACTTC. Its translation is CASSPLWTGANTYEQYF.

The sample holds one count of this clone. The rearrangement uses TRBV5-4 and TRBJ1-2; D is possibly TRBD1 (6 bases). The CDR3 is made up of 16 amino acids. Germline V gene sequence: CDR1 SGHNT, CDR2 YYREEE (reference sequence). The ends were cut back, 5 bases at V and 0 bases at J, with 17 bases in the middle. The CDR3 DNA follows: TGTGCCAGCAGTTTCTTCGCCGGGACACCTAACTATGGCTACACCTTC. Translated, it gives CASSFFAGTPNYGYTF.